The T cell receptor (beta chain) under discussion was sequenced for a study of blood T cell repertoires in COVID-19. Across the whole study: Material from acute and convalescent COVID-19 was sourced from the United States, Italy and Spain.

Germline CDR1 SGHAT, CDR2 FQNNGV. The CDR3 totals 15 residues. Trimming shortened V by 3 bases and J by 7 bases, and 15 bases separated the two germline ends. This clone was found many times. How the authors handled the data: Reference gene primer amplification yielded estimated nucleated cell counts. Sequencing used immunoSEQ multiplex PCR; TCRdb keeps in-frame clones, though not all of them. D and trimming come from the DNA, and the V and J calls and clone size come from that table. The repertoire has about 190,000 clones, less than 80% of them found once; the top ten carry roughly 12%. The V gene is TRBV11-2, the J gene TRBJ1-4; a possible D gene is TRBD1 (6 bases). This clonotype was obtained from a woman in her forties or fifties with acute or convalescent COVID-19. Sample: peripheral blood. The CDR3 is CASSLSGVEGEKLFF. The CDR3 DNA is TGTGCCAGCAGCTTGTCAGGGGTCGAGGGTGAAAAACTGTTTTTT.